The 19 T cell receptor beta chains given below trace back to one sample, sequenced in a study of T cell repertoires in cytomegalovirus infection. TCRdb re-analysed the reads in MiXCR, keeping a single row per CDR3 protein. The sample has 150,000 to 200,000 distinct CDR3 sequences, about a sixth seen once. Material for sequencing was CD8+ T cells from PBMCs. Every receptor here comes from a human donor in good health (CMV status not recorded). Some clones in this sample may be carry-over from other donors' samples.

The chain joins TRBV5-4 to TRBJ2-2; D remains unclear. This CDR3 has 12 amino acids. CDR1 is SGHNT, CDR2 YYREEE, per germline (reference sequence). The CDR3 region is CALILNTGELFF. The CDR3 bases are TGTGCTTTAATCCTGAACACCGGGGAGCTGTTTTTT.

This clonotype occurred a few times. This chain joins TRBV6-1 and TRBJ1-1; D gene ambiguous. V was trimmed by 1 base and J by 1 base, leaving 10 bases between them. The CDR3 covers 15 residues. Per germline, CDR1 MNHNS and CDR2 SASEGT. The CDR3 sequence: CASSEDRSKNTEAFF. CDR3 in DNA: TGTGCCAGCAGTGAAGATCGGTCAAAGAACACTGAAGCTTTCTTT.

This chain joins TRBV28 and TRBJ2-2, with D maybe TRBD1 (5 bases). Per the germline V gene, CDR1 is MDHEN and CDR2 is SYDVKM. The CDR3 has 13 residues. The ends were cut back, 4 bases at V and 4 bases at J, with 7 bases in the middle. The DNA of the CDR3 is TGTGCCAGCAGTTCAGGGATCACCGGGGAGCTGTTTTTT. Amino acid sequence: CASSSGITGELFF.

In its sample, this clonotype was seen a few times. This chain's CDR3 is CASSPQGAGQFF. In DNA, the CDR3 is TGTGCCAGCAGTCCACAGGGGGCCGGGCAGTTCTTC. The chain recombines TRBV7-6 with TRBJ2-1, with 9 bases identical to TRBD1. CDR1 SGHVS and CDR2 FNYEAQ come from the germline V gene. V lost 6 bases and J lost 12; bases outside the gene matches: 6. The CDR3 loop spans 12 amino acids.

This clonotype was seen more than once but under ten times. The J gene is TRBJ2-3, the V gene TRBV28; the D gene is possibly TRBD1 (6 bases). CDR1 MDHEN and CDR2 SYDVKM come from the germline V gene. The CDR3 runs 19 residues. V gave up 2 bases and J gave up 4 bases, with 25 bases separating them. The CDR3 bases are TGTGCCAGCAGTTTACCCCAGTCAATCTCAAACAGGGCCCCAGATACGCAGTATTTT. It specifies CASSLPQSISNRAPDTQYF.

There are a few counts of this clonotype. The J gene is TRBJ2-2, the V gene TRBV12-3 or TRBV12-4, with TRBD1 matching over 7 bases. The CDR3 extends over 16 amino acids. V lost 5 bases to trimming and J lost 0 bases; unmatched junction nucleotides: 6. CDR3 coding DNA: TGTGCCAGCAGTATGCCCGGGACAGCGAACACCGGGGAGCTGTTTTTT. Its protein product is CASSMPGTANTGELFF.

This clonotype was recorded many times. The genes are TRBV4-1 and TRBJ1-5, with D perhaps matching TRBD1 (6 bases). Germline values: CDR1 MGHRA, CDR2 YSYEKL. This CDR3 region has 19 residues. The V end lost 1 base, the J end lost 1 base, and 20 bases lay between the germline ends. CDR3 bases: TGCGCCAGCAGCCAAGTCGGGGGCCAGGGGAAATCGAGCAATCAGCCCCAGCATTTT. Its protein product is CASSQVGGQGKSSNQPQHF.

The rearrangement joins TRBV29-1 to TRBJ2-1; D uncertain. Deletions cut 3 bases from V and 8 bases from J, with 8 bases between. The CDR3 sequence is 11 residues long. CDR1 is SQVTM and CDR2 is ANQGSEA in the germline V gene. CDR3 DNA sequence: TGCAGCGTTGAGGGTCGTGATGAGCAGTTCTTC. Its translation: CSVEGRDEQFF.

This chain joins TRBV24-1 and TRBJ2-7; possible D gene TRBD2, 5 bases. The CDR3 length is 15 residues. CDR1 and CDR2 from the germline V gene are KGHDR and SFDVKD. Between the trimmed V and J ends, which lost 4 bases and 5 bases, there was a span of 17 bases. This CDR3 reads CATSDPKSREHEQYF. In DNA, the CDR3 is TGTGCCACCAGTGACCCCAAGTCGAGGGAGCACGAGCAGTACTTC.

This chain joins TRBV10-3 and TRBJ2-2; D possibly corresponds to TRBD1 (5 bases). The V gene's germline CDR1 is ENHRY and CDR2 SYGVKD. V was trimmed by 2 bases and J by 1 base, leaving 8 bases between them. The CDR3 consists of 15 residues. The CDR3 nucleotides read TGTGCCATCAGTGAGCCGGACAAGAACACCGGGGAGCTGTTTTTT. This gives the protein CAISEPDKNTGELFF.

The chain links TRBV7-9 to TRBJ2-1, with 11 positions matching TRBD1. Germline CDR1 reads SEHNR; CDR2 reads FQNEAQ (reference sequence). This CDR3 region has 16 residues. J was trimmed by 6 bases and V by 5 bases; bases with no gene match: 9. The chain's CDR3 is CASSVTRDRGSNEQFF. In DNA, the CDR3 is TGTGCCAGCAGCGTGACCCGGGACAGGGGGAGCAATGAGCAGTTCTTC.

The chain is built from TRBV5-6 and TRBJ1-2; D is unclear. Trimming took 4 bases from V and 2 from J, leaving 27 bases between them. CDR3 length: 19 amino acids. Germline V gene data show CDR1 as SGHDT and CDR2 as YYEEEE. This CDR3 reads CASSPLVESGSSLNYGYTF. CDR3 coding DNA: TGTGCCAGCAGCCCCCTCGTTGAATCAGGCAGCTCTCTCAACTATGGCTACACCTTC.

This clonotype was found a few times. The rearrangement links TRBV11-2 to TRBJ2-7, with D unclear. The CDR3 covers 13 residues. Germline CDR1 and CDR2: SGHAT and FQNNGV. The V end was cut by 0 bases, the J end by 5 bases, with 8 bases between. The CDR3 region has the DNA TGTGCCAGCAGCTTAGATCCAGGTAACGAGCAGTACTTC. This translates into CASSLDPGNEQYF.

This clonotype was observed at least ten times. The V call is TRBV20-1, the J call TRBJ1-2; D gene ambiguous. This CDR3 is built from 14 residues. Between the trimmed V and J ends, which lost 2 bases and 4 bases, there was a span of 14 bases. CDR1 and CDR2 (germline): DFQATT, SNEGSKA (reference sequence). CDR3 DNA sequence: TGCAGTGCTAGACCGAGGACGGAAACCTATGGCTACACCTTC. This encodes CSARPRTETYGYTF.

The V gene is TRBV7-8, the J gene TRBJ2-5; D is ambiguous. This CDR3 has 15 residues. Germline V gene data show CDR1 as SGHVS and CDR2 as FQNEAQ. The V and J ends lost 0 bases and 4 bases respectively, with 12 bases between them. The CDR3: CASSLAGGARETQYF. The CDR3 DNA is TGTGCCAGCAGCTTAGCGGGCGGAGCTCGAGAGACCCAGTACTTC.

Only a few counts were recorded for this clonotype. V and J are TRBV4-2 and TRBJ1-5, with D perhaps TRBD1 (6 bases). Germline CDR1 LGHNA, CDR2 YNFKEQ. Trimming removed 0 bases from V and 0 bases from J, with 18 bases in between. The CDR3 has 19 amino acids. CDR3 sequence: CASSQDRGMRGDSNQPQHF. DNA of the CDR3: TGTGCCAGCAGCCAAGATAGGGGGATGAGGGGCGATAGCAATCAGCCCCAGCATTTT.

V is TRBV6-2 or TRBV6-3 and J is TRBJ1-5; D is possibly TRBD1 (5 bases). The V end lost 0 bases, the J end lost 8 bases, and 11 bases lay between the germline ends. The CDR3 has 14 residues. From germline, CDR1 is MNHEY and CDR2 SVGEGT. CDR3 coding DNA: TGTGCCAGCAGTTACTCGTCAGGGAACGAGCCCCAGCATTTT. The encoded protein is CASSYSSGNEPQHF.

The V gene is TRBV27, the J gene TRBJ2-2, with 7 bases that match TRBD2. The germline gives CDR1 MNHEY, CDR2 SMNVEV (reference sequence). The trim removed 5 bases at V and 0 bases at J, leaving 12 bases unmatched. This CDR3 contains 18 residues. CDR3 in amino acids: CASSPRHGGGPNTGELFF. The CDR3 coding sequence is TGTGCCAGCAGTCCACGACATGGGGGGGGTCCGAACACCGGGGAGCTGTTTTTT.

Notes on this clonotype: At one boundary the junction diverges from the germline segment, which might be a read error. The rearrangement joins TRBV7-4 to TRBJ2-5, with a possible D match to TRBD1 (5 bases). The CDR3 length is 13 residues. The germline gives CDR1 SGHVT, CDR2 SQSDAQ. CDR3 sequence reads: CASSPQGDQSSDF. In DNA, the CDR3 is TGTGCCAGCAGCCCCCAAGGGGATCAGAGTTCGGACTTC.